What follows are 12 T cell receptor beta chains derived from one specimen sequenced in a study of CD4 T cells in relation to SARS-CoV-2 and coronaviruses. CD4+ T cells from unexposed donors were obtained before the COVID-19 pandemic (2011-2018). After nine to ten days of culture, CD4+ T cells were isolated. Sequencing used immunoSEQ multiplex PCR; TCRdb keeps in-frame clones, though not all of them. The sample yields under 20,000 clones, over 65% seen once. For these TCRs, the target antigens are not known. The sample comprised CD4+ T cells from PBMCs, cultured in vitro. Receptor source: a human donor in good health.

V and J are TRBV9 and TRBJ2-5, with unresolved D. Germline V gene data show CDR1 as SGDLS and CDR2 as YYNGEE. V was shortened by 0 bases and J by 5 bases, with 11 bases between the two germline ends. This CDR3 has 14 amino acids. The CDR3 spells CASSVGLVMETQYF. The CDR3, as DNA: TGTGCCAGCAGCGTAGGTCTAGTTATGGAGACCCAGTACTTC.

This chain connects TRBV10-1 to TRBJ2-3; 7 positions match TRBD2. CDR1 and CDR2 from the germline V gene are WNHNN and SYGVQD (reference sequence). This CDR3 has 14 amino acids. V gave up 5 bases and J gave up 2 bases; unmatched junction bases: 4. CDR3 sequence reads: CASSTGLDTDTQYF. The CDR3 nucleotides are TGCGCCAGCAGTACAGGACTAGACACAGATACGCAGTATTTT.

This chain connects TRBV7-9 to TRBJ1-1, with D possibly being TRBD1 (5 bases). This CDR3 region has 13 residues. V was cut by 6 bases and J by 4 bases, with 12 bases left in between. Germline CDR1 is SEHNR and CDR2 is FQNEAQ (reference sequence). The CDR3 reads CASRWDGGTEAFF. The CDR3 DNA sequence: TGTGCCAGCAGATGGGACGGCGGCACTGAAGCTTTCTTT.

V and J are TRBV5-1 and TRBJ2-2, with D uncertain. Germline CDR1 is SGHRS and CDR2 is YFSETQ. The CDR3 runs to 15 residues. The ends were cut back, 0 bases at V and 5 bases at J, with 11 bases in the middle. CDR3 amino acids: CASSLEWAGTGELFF. The CDR3 region has the DNA TGCGCCAGCAGCTTGGAATGGGCTGGGACCGGGGAGCTGTTTTTT.

Here the CDR3 reads CASSYLGQSGYTF. CDR3 sequence (DNA): TGTGCCAGCAGTTACTTGGGACAATCTGGCTACACCTTC. V usage is TRBV6-5 and J usage is TRBJ1-2, with D possibly matching TRBD1 (6 bases). The CDR3 length is 13 residues. V was cut by 1 base and J by 7 bases, with 10 bases left in between. Germline assignment: CDR1 MNHEY and CDR2 SVGAGI.

This clone has more than one count but fewer than ten. V is TRBV9 and J is TRBJ2-7, with 7 positions matching TRBD1. Germline trimming cut 5 bases from V and 7 bases from J; bases unmatched to any gene: 12. The CDR3 consists of 14 residues. CDR1 and CDR2 from the germline V gene are SGDLS and YYNGEE. The CDR3 DNA reads as TGTGCCAGCAGACGGGACAGTAGGGGTGGTGAGCAGTACTTC. It encodes CASRRDSRGGEQYF.

The chain has TRBV7-9 and TRBJ2-7, with a tentative D call TRBD2 (7 bases). The germline V gene has CDR1 SEHNR and CDR2 FQNEAQ (reference sequence). This CDR3 has 15 residues. V shed 5 bases and J shed 5 bases, with 19 bases lying between them. DNA for the CDR3: TGTGCCAGCAGCCCCGGGGGGCCAGGGTTCCACGAGCAGTACTTC. It encodes CASSPGGPGFHEQYF.

This chain links TRBV5-1 with TRBJ2-7; a weak D match, TRBD2 (6 bases). With 4 bases removed from V and 2 bases from J, the gap between germline ends came to 16 bases. This CDR3 has 15 residues. Germline-derived CDR1 and CDR2 are SGHRS and YFSETQ. This CDR3 reads CASSAGRQIPYEQYF. DNA of the CDR3: TGCGCCAGCAGCGCTGGGAGGCAGATCCCCTACGAGCAGTACTTC.

This clone occurred a few times. The CDR3 region is CASGSGRWQPQHF. The CDR3 coding sequence is TGTGCCAGCGGTTCAGGGCGATGGCAGCCCCAGCATTTT. The rearrangement links TRBV12-3 or TRBV12-4 to TRBJ1-5, with D possibly being TRBD1 (5 bases). V was trimmed by 8 bases and J by 7 bases, leaving 15 bases between them. The length of the CDR3 is 13 residues.

The rearrangement joins TRBV24-1 to TRBJ2-7; no clear D gene. CDR3 length equals 11 residues. Trimming pared 4 bases from V and 0 bases from J, leaving 0 bases between. Germline loops: CDR1 KGHDR, CDR2 SFDVKD. The CDR3, as DNA: TGTGCCACCAGTGACTCCTACGAGCAGTACTTC. Translating gives CATSDSYEQYF.

V is TRBV28 and J is TRBJ2-7; D is ambiguous. This CDR3 has 14 residues. The germline V gene has CDR1 MDHEN and CDR2 SYDVKM. V lost 6 bases and J lost 2, with 14 bases in between. The CDR3 sequence: CASRDTLNAYEQYF. CDR3 sequence (DNA): TGTGCCAGCAGAGATACCTTAAACGCCTACGAGCAGTACTTC.

The chain has TRBV27 and TRBJ1-2; D is unclear. V was pared by 0 bases and J by 7 bases, with 15 bases between. This CDR3 spans 15 amino acids. CDR1 is MNHEY, CDR2 SMNVEV, per germline (reference sequence). The CDR3 nucleotides are TGTGCCAGCAGTTTATCCGGCGGGATAGGGCGTGGCTACACCTTC. It is translated as CASSLSGGIGRGYTF.